The T cell receptor beta chain described here comes from a study of early T cells in non-severe SARS-CoV-2 infection. On the study more broadly: Bulk RNA isolated from unsorted whole blood underwent sequencing; chains were not paired. Study outcomes and limitations: Anti-spike CD8 responses were favored in VDJdb matching, and private and CD4 specificities were missed.

This clonotype was detected many times. Its matching antigen is unknown. The TCR library protocol was used to attach unique molecular identifiers. These identifiers were attached to individual cDNA molecules. TCRdb passed the 5' RACE reads through MiXCR, listing each CDR3 protein once. This table holds 46,000 or so distinct CDR3 sequences, 4% found once. The CDR3 has 14 amino acids. Germline CDR1 SNHLY, CDR2 FYNNEI. V shed 5 bases, J shed 6 bases, and the junction held 3 bases outside the gene matches. J is TRBJ2-7 and V is TRBV2; 14 nucleotides agree with TRBD2. Sequencing was carried out using whole blood. This clonotype was obtained from an adult who was a healthcare worker with PCR-confirmed SARS-CoV-2 infection or an uninfected control (not recorded which). Written as DNA, the CDR3 is TGTGCCAGCAGTTTCGGACTAGCGGGGGGCGAGCAGTACTTC. Its translation: CASSFGLAGGEQYF. The full variable domain, in which reference TRBV2 and TRBJ2-7 provide the parts outside the CDR3, is EPEVTQTPSHQVTQMGQEVILRCVPISNHLYFYWYRQILGQKVEFLVSFYNNEISEKSEIFDDQFSVERPDGSNFTLKIRSTKLEDSAMYFCASSFGLAGGEQYFGPGTRLTVT.